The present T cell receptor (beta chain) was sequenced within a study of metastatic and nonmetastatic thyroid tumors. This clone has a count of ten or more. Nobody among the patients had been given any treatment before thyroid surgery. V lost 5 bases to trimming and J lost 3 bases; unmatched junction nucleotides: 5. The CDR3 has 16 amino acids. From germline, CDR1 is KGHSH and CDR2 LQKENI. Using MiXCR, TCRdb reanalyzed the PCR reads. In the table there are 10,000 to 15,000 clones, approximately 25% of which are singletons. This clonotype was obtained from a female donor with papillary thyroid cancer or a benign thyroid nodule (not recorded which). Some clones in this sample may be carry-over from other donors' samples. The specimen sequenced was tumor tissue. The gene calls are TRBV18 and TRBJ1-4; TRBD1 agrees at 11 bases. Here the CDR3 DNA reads TGTGCCAGCTCATCGGGACAGGGGGGAGCTAATGAAAAACTGTTTTTT. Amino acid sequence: CASSSGQGGANEKLFF. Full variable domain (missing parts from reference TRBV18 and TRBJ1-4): NAGVMQNPRHLVRRRGQEARLRCSPMKGHSHVYWYRQLPEEGLKFMVYLQKENIIDESGMPKERFSAEFPKEGPSILRIQQVVRGDSAAYFCASSSGQGGANEKLFFGSGTQLSVL.